A single sample gave rise to the 13 T cell receptor beta chains below, sequenced in a study of control samples from healthy donors and cancer patients (dated by TCRdb to the early 2020s). The library was built by means of the immunoSEQ multiplex PCR assay. TCRdb retrieved this table from immuneACCESS and kept in-frame rearrangements only. Not all clones are present; in checked studies, unresolved V genes account for under half, and no reason is known for the remainder. The sample data list around 140,000 clones, and approximately 90% of these were observed just once. Clones ranked in the top ten supply 2% to 3% of the sample. The sequenced sample consisted of blood. The receptors were sampled from a man aged 40-49 years in good health.

This clone was recorded only once. The chain carries TRBV29-1 and TRBJ1-1, with TRBD1 identical over 8 bases. V was pared by 3 bases and J by 7 bases, with 22 bases of the junction left unmatched. CDR1 and CDR2 from the germline V gene are SQVTM and ANQGSEA. The CDR3 runs to 18 residues. CDR3 in DNA: TGCAGCGTTGATCTCTTCTTTGGACAGGGAAAGGGGGGAGATGAAGCTTTCTTT. The encoded protein is CSVDLFFGQGKGGDEAFF.

The chain joins TRBV11-2 to TRBJ2-7, with a weak D call TRBD1 (6 bases). The germline CDR1 and CDR2 sequences are SGHAT and FQNNGV. Trimming cost V 5 bases and J 5 bases, with 16 bases left between them. The CDR3 spans 14 residues. CDR3 coding DNA: TGTGCCAGCAGCGGGTTGACAGGTCCGCACGAGCAGTACTTC. It encodes CASSGLTGPHEQYF.

Notes on this clone: Other DNA sequences from this sample encode an identical CDR3 as well. The chain joins TRBV6-5 to TRBJ2-5; no clear D. This CDR3 contains 14 residues. Germline V gene lookup returns CDR1 MNHEY and CDR2 SVGAGI. V was shortened by 10 bases and J by 5 bases, with 20 bases between the two germline ends. Here the CDR3 DNA reads TGTGCCACCGGGCCGACCCGGTTTGCGGAGACCCAGTACTTC. It yields the protein CATGPTRFAETQYF.

The chain joins TRBV11-3 to TRBJ1-2, with 7 bases matching TRBD1. The J segment lost 5 bases and the V segment lost 4 bases, leaving 25 bases of the junction unmatched. This CDR3 is 20 amino acids long. Germline V gene sequence: CDR1 SGHNT, CDR2 YENEEA. CDR3 in DNA: TGTGCCAGCAGCTCGATGAACAGGGGCCCGGCGCCTGTCTTGAGTTATGGCTACACCTTC. Its protein is CASSSMNRGPAPVLSYGYTF. The variable domain in full, with the rest retrieved from reference TRBV11-3 and TRBJ1-2, is EAGVVQSPRYKIIEKKQPVAFWCNPISGHNTLYWYLQNLGQGPELLIRYENEEAVDDSQLPKDRFSAERLKGVDSTLKIQPAELGDSAVYLCASSSMNRGPAPVLSYGYTFGSGTRLTVV.

The V call is TRBV6-5, the J call TRBJ2-5; no clear D. The CDR3 contains 14 residues. Germline CDR1 reads MNHEY; CDR2 reads SVGAGI. Trimming took 6 bases from V and 5 from J, leaving 16 bases between them. The CDR3 spells CASSADRTGETQYF. The CDR3 region has the DNA TGTGCCAGCAGCGCCGATAGGACCGGGGAGACCCAGTACTTC.

DNA of the CDR3: TGTGCCAGCAGCCCCTCTCGGAAAGAGACCCAGTACTTC. Its translation is CASSPSRKETQYF. The gene calls are TRBV3-1 (or the pseudogene TRBV3-2) and TRBJ2-5; unclear D gene. This CDR3 contains 13 residues. Trimming stripped 4 bases from V and 3 bases from J, with 9 bases between. CDR1 is LGHDT and CDR2 is YNNKEL in the germline V gene (reference sequence).

The genes are TRBV28 and TRBJ1-2; weak D call: TRBD1 (5 bases). The CDR3 spans 13 residues. Germline V gene lookup returns CDR1 MDHEN and CDR2 SYDVKM. Deletions cut 1 base from V and 3 bases from J, with 6 bases between. The CDR3 sequence is CASSLSTDYGYTF. CDR3 DNA sequence: TGTGCCAGCAGTTTATCGACAGACTATGGCTACACCTTC.

This chain uses TRBV6-5 with TRBJ2-2; 7 bases map to TRBD2. This CDR3 region has 12 residues. In germline, CDR1 is MNHEY, CDR2 SVGAGI. CDR3 bases: TGTGGGACCGGGGAGGGCACCGGGGAGCTGTTTTTT. Its protein product is CGTGEGTGELFF.

The gene calls are TRBV5-8 and TRBJ2-1, with 10 bases matching TRBD2. Germline CDR1 and CDR2: SGHTS and YDEGEE. This CDR3 is built from 16 residues. The V and J ends lost 4 bases and 6 bases, in that order; junction bases with no gene match: 10. The CDR3 nucleotides read TGTGCCAGCAGCCTGGCTAGCGGGGGAAGAAGCAATGAGCAGTTCTTC. This sequence encodes CASSLASGGRSNEQFF.

This chain connects TRBV6-7 to TRBJ1-1; weak D call: TRBD1 (5 bases). TRBV6-7 has ORF status, its function being uncertain. The CDR3 has 19 residues. V was cut by 7 bases and J by 0 bases, with 27 bases left in between. CDR3 coding DNA: TGTGCCAGCACAGACGAATTCGGGGGGGTCGGCAATATGAACACTGAAGCTTTCTTT. This codes for CASTDEFGGVGNMNTEAFF.

This chain connects TRBV18 to TRBJ1-1; D might be TRBD1 (6 bases). Looked up from germline, CDR1 is KGHSH and CDR2 is LQKENI. V lost 3 bases, J lost 0 bases, and 14 bases lay in between. CDR3 size: 16 residues. The CDR3 sequence: CASSPQGRGMNTEAFF. The CDR3 coding sequence is TGTGCCAGCTCACCCCAGGGCAGGGGTATGAACACTGAAGCTTTCTTT.

The rearrangement links TRBV4-1 to TRBJ1-3; TRBD1 agrees at 7 bases. Germline V gene data show CDR1 as MGHRA and CDR2 as YSYEKL. The CDR3 has 18 residues. Germline trimming cut 4 bases from V and 1 base from J; bases unmatched to any gene: 13. CDR3: CASSLVGWDSPSGNTIYF. CDR3 DNA sequence: TGCGCCAGCAGCCTGGTTGGATGGGACAGCCCATCTGGAAACACCATATATTTT.

This chain joins TRBV30 and TRBJ2-3, with 7 bases matching TRBD2. The ends lost 8 bases at V and 2 bases at J; junction bases unmatched: 7. The germline V gene encodes CDR1 GTSNPN and CDR2 SVGIG (reference sequence). The CDR3 covers 13 residues. CDR3 loop: CAAERGVTDTQYF. The CDR3 DNA follows: TGTGCCGCAGAACGGGGGGTCACAGATACGCAGTATTTT.